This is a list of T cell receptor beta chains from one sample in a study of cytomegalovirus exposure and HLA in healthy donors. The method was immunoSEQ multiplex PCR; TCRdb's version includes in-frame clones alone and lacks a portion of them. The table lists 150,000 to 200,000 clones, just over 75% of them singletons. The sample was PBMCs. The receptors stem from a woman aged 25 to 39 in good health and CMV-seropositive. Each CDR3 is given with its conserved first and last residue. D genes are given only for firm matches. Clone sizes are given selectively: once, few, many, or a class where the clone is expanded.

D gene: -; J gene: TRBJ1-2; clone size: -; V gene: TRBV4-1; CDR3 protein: CASSQKEPTLGGRGYTF; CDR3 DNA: TGCGCCAGCAGCCAAAAAGAACCCACTTTGGGGGGTCGGGGCTACACCTTC
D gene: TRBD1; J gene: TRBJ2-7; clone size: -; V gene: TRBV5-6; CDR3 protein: CASSFRGTGVYEQYF; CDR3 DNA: TGTGCCAGCAGCTTCCGCGGGACAGGGGTCTACGAGCAGTACTTC
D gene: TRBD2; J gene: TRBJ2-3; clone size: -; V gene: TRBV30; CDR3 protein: CAWGGDMGDTQYF; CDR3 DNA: TGTGCCTGGGGGGGGGATATGGGAGATACGCAGTATTTT
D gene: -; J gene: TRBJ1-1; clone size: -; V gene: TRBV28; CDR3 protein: CASSQGGEITEAFF; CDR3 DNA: TGTGCCAGCAGCCAGGGAGGGGAGATCACTGAAGCTTTCTTT
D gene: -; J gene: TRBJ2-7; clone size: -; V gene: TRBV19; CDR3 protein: CASSTLRQGSYEQYF; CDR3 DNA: TGTGCCAGTAGTACCTTGAGGCAGGGCTCCTACGAGCAGTACTTC
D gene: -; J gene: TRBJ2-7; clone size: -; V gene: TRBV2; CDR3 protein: CASSNWTVGPYEQYF; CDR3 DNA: TGTGCCAGCAGTAATTGGACAGTGGGGCCCTACGAGCAGTACTTC
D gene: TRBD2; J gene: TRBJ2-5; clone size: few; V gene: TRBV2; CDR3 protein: CASSTSGYQETQYF; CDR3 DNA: TGTGCCAGCAGTACTAGCGGGTACCAAGAGACCCAGTACTTC
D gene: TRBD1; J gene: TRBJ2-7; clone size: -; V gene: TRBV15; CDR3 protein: CATSSGMDRERSSYEQYF; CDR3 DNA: TGTGCCACCAGCAGCGGCATGGACAGGGAAAGGAGCTCCTACGAGCAGTACTTC
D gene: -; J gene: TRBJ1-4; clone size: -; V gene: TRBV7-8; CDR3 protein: CASSNIRIERSEKLFF; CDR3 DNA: TGTGCCAGCAGCAATATTAGGATCGAAAGGAGTGAAAAACTGTTTTTT
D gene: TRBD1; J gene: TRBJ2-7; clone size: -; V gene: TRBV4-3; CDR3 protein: CASSQEMGDSPYEQYF; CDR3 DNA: TGCGCCAGCAGCCAAGAAATGGGGGACAGCCCCTACGAGCAGTACTTC
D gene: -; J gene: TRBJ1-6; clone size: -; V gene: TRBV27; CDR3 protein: CASSFLAGRDSPLHF; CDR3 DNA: TGTGCCAGCAGTTTCCTCGCAGGGAGGGATTCACCCCTCCACTTT
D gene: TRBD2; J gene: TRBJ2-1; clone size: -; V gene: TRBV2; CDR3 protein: CASSEDSGGDNEQFF; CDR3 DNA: TGTGCCAGCAGTGAGGATAGCGGGGGGGATAATGAGCAGTTCTTC
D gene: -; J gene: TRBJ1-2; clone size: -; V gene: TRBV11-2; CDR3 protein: CASSLDPQGLYGYTF; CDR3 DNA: TGTGCCAGCAGCTTAGACCCTCAGGGGCTCTATGGCTACACCTTC
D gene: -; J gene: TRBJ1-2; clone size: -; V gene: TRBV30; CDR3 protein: CAWMGGGGGYTF; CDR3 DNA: TGTGCCTGGATGGGGGGAGGGGGTGGCTACACCTTC
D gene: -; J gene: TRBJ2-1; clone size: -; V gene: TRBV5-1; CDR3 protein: CASSLVWGHEQFF; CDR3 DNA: TGCGCCAGCAGCTTGGTATGGGGCCATGAGCAGTTCTTC
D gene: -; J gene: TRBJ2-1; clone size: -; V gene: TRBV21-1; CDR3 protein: CASSSMTSGPINEQFF; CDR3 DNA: TGTGCCAGCAGCTCCATGACTAGCGGGCCAATTAATGAGCAGTTCTTC
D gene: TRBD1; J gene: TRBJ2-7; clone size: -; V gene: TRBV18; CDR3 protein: CASSPAGRGREQYF; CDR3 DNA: TGTGCCAGCTCACCGGCGGGCAGGGGGCGCGAGCAGTACTTC
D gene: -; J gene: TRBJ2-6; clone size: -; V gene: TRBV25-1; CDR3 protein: CASSRNGGSGANVLTF; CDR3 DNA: TGTGCCAGCAGCCGGAATGGAGGATCTGGGGCCAACGTCCTGACTTTC
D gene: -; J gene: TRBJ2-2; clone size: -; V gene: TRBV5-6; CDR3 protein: CASSLVAGASNTGELFF; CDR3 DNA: TGTGCCAGCAGCTTGGTAGCAGGGGCATCGAACACCGGGGAGCTGTTTTTT
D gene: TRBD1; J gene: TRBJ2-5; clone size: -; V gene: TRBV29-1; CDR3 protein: CSVESGGGQTQYF; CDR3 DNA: TGCAGCGTTGAGTCAGGGGGCGGGCAGACCCAGTACTTC
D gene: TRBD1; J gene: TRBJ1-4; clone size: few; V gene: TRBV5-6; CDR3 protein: CASSTGQGGEKLFF; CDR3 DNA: TGTGCCAGCAGCACGGGACAGGGAGGGGAAAAACTGTTTTTT
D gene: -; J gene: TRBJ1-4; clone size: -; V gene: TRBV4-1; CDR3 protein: CASSHIGEGSEKLFF; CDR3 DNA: TGCGCCAGCAGCCATATCGGGGAGGGAAGTGAAAAACTGTTTTTT
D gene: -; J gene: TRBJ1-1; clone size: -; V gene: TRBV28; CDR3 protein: CASSLGGITEAFF; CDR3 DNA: TGTGCCAGCAGTCTCGGAGGCATCACTGAAGCTTTCTTT
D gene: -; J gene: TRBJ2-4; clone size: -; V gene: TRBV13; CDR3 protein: CASSPSDRAKNIQYF; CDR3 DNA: TGTGCCAGCAGCCCGTCGGACAGAGCCAAAAACATTCAGTACTTC
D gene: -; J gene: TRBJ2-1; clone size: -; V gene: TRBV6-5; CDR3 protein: CASSFSRPRNNEQFF; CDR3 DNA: TGTGCCAGCAGTTTTAGCCGTCCCCGAAACAATGAGCAGTTCTTC
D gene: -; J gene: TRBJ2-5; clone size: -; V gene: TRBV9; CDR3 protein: CASSSGGGETQYF; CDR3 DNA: TGTGCCAGCAGCAGCGGCGGGGGCGAGACCCAGTACTTC
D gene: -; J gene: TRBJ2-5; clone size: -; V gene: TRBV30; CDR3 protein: CAWSGGLQETQYF; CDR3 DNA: TGTGCCTGGAGTGGTGGACTACAAGAGACCCAGTACTTC
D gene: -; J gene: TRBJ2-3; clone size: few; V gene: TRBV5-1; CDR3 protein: CASSLGGVNTDTQYF; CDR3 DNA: TGCGCCAGCAGCTTGGGGGGGGTTAACACAGATACGCAGTATTTT
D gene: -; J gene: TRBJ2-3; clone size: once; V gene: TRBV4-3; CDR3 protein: CASSQDLGTDTQYF; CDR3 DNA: TGCGCCAGCAGCCAAGATCTCGGGACAGATACGCAGTATTTT
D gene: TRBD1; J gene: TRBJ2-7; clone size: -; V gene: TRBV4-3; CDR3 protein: CASSTYRGPEQYF; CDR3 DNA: TGCGCCAGCAGCACATACAGGGGGCCCGAGCAGTACTTC
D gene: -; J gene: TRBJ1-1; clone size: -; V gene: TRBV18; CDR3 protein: CASSSKEDTEAFF; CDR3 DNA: TGTGCCAGCTCATCAAAAGAGGACACTGAAGCTTTCTTT
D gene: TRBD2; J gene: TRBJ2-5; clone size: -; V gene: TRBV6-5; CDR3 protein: CASRASGGQETQYF; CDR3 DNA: TGTGCCAGCAGGGCGAGCGGGGGGCAAGAGACCCAGTACTTC
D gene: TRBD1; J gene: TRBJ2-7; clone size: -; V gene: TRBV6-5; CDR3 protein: CASSTPGQGYEQYF; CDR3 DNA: TGTGCCAGCAGTACTCCGGGACAGGGATACGAGCAGTACTTC
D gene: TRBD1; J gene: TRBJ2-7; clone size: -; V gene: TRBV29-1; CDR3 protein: CSFRTGHYEQYF; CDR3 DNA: TGCAGCTTCAGGACAGGGCACTACGAGCAGTACTTC
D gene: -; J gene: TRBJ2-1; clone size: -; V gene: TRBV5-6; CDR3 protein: CASSLGAGWNEQFF; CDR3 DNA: TGTGCCAGCAGCTTGGGGGCAGGGTGGAATGAGCAGTTCTTC
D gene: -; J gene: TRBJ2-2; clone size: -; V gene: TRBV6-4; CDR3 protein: CASSDLVSPYTGELFF; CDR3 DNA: TGTGCCAGCAGTGACCTGGTGAGTCCATACACCGGGGAGCTGTTTTTT
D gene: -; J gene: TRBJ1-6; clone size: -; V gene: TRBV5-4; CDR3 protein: CASSFRGVHSPLHF; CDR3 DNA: TGTGCCAGCAGCTTCAGGGGTGTGCATTCACCCCTCCACTTT
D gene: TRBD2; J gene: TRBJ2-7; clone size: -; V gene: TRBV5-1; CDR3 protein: CASSLGTSGPYEQYF; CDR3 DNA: TGCGCCAGCAGCTTAGGGACTAGCGGCCCCTACGAGCAGTACTTC
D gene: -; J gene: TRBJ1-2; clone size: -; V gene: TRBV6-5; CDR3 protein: CASRGTSTNGYTF; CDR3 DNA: TGTGCCAGCAGGGGGACATCCACTAATGGCTACACCTTC
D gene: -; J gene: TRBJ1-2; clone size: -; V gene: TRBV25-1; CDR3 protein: CASSSTGRDGYTF; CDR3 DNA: TGTGCCAGCAGTTCCACAGGGCGCGATGGCTACACCTTC
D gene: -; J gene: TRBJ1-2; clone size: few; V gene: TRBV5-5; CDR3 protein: CASSLDRSNYGYTF; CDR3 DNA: TGTGCCAGCAGCTTGGACAGGTCCAACTATGGCTACACCTTC
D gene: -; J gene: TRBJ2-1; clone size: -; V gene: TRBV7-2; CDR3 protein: CASSLMSGADEQFF; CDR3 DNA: TGTGCCAGCAGCTTAATGTCAGGGGCTGATGAGCAGTTCTTC
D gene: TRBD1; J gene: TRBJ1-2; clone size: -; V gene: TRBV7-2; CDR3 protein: CASSLGDRGAGTF; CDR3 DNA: TGTGCCAGCAGCTTAGGGGACAGGGGGGCTGGCACCTTC